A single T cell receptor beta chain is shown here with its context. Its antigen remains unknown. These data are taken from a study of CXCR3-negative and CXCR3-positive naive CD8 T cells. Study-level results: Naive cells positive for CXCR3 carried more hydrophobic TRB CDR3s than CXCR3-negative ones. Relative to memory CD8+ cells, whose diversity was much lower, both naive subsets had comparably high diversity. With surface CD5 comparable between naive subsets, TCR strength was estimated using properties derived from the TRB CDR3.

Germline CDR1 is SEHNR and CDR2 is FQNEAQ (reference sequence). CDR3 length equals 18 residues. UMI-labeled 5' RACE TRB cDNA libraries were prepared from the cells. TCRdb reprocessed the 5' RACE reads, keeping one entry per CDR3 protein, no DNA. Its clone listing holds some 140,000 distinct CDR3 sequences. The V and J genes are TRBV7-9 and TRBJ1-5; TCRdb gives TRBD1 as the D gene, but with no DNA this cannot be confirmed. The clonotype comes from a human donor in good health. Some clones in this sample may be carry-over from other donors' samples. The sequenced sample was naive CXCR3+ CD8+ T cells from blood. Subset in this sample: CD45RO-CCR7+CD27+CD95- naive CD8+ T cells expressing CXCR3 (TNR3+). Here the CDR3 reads CASSLVEGGTDSNQRQHF.